The 14 T cell receptor beta chains in this list originate from one sample, sequenced in a study of spatial heterogeneity in lung cancer. Broader study findings: Tumoral mutation counts were tracked by counts of expanded intratumoral alpha and beta TCRs.

TCRdb re-analysed the 5' RACE reads in MiXCR, keeping a single row per CDR3 protein. The sample lists approximately 9,400 distinct CDR3 sequences; approximately 12% were seen once. Stated time point: sample taken at primary tumor resection. Their antigen targets remain unknown. Material: lung tumor tissue, obtained at surgery. Receptors were obtained from a female donor with early-stage non-small cell lung cancer.

This clonotype was counted between two and nine times. This chain joins TRBV28 and TRBJ1-5; TRBD1 is a possible D gene (5 bases). The CDR3 totals 16 residues. Germline V gene data show CDR1 as MDHEN and CDR2 as SYDVKM. V was trimmed by 6 bases and J by 1 base, leaving 16 bases between them. The CDR3 here is CASRTHMQGSNQPQHF. The CDR3 DNA sequence: TGTGCCAGCAGGACCCATATGCAGGGAAGCAATCAGCCCCAGCATTTT.

This clonotype occurred many times. The genes are TRBV5-4 and TRBJ1-6; D gene unclear. The CDR3 sequence is 15 residues long. Germline-derived CDR1 and CDR2 are SGHNT and YYREEE (reference sequence). The V end lost 0 bases, the J end lost 5 bases, and 9 bases lay between the germline ends. CDR3: CASSLDPRHNSPLHF. The DNA for the CDR3 is TGTGCCAGCAGCTTGGACCCACGCCATAATTCACCCCTCCACTTT.

The sample holds many counts of this clonotype. The CDR3 spells CASSDGGGQYF. The CDR3 coding sequence is TGTGCCAGCAGTGACGGGGGGGGTCAGTACTTC. The chain couples TRBV6-5 to TRBJ2-5; TRBD2 agrees at 8 bases. The germline gives CDR1 MNHEY, CDR2 SVGAGI. Trimming cost V 5 bases and J 11 bases; bases outside gene matches: 4. The CDR3 has 11 amino acids.

In this sample, this clonotype turned up many times. The chain links TRBV10-3 to TRBJ2-7; unclear D gene. Trimming left V 4 bases short and J 2 bases short, with 12 bases between. From germline, CDR1 is ENHRY and CDR2 SYGVKD. The CDR3 has 14 residues. The CDR3 loop reads CAISVRAPPYEQYF. CDR3 in DNA: TGTGCCATCAGTGTACGGGCCCCCCCCTACGAGCAGTACTTC.

A few counts support this clonotype. The chain links TRBV28 to TRBJ1-4; 10 nucleotides match TRBD1. Trimming at V came to 3 bases and at J to 8 bases, leaving 3 bases not matched to a gene. The CDR3 has 14 residues. CDR1 MDHEN and CDR2 SYDVKM come from the germline V gene. CDR3 residues: CASSFGQGGEKLFF. The CDR3 DNA is TGTGCCAGCAGTTTCGGACAGGGGGGGGAAAAACTGTTTTTT.

V gene TRBV20-1 combines with J gene TRBJ2-5, with 8 nucleotides matching TRBD2. The trim removed 3 bases at V and 5 bases at J, leaving 2 bases unmatched. The germline CDR1 and CDR2 sequences are DFQATT and SNEGSKA (reference sequence). CDR3 length: 12 amino acids. In nucleotides, the CDR3 is TGCAGTGCTAGCGGGAGGGCCGAGACCCAGTACTTC. It translates to CSASGRAETQYF.

By frequency in the sample, this clonotype is medium-sized. Written as DNA, the CDR3 is TGTGCCAGTAGCTCTCTGCAGGGGAGGAATCAGCCCCAGCATTTT. It codes for CASSSLQGRNQPQHF. J is TRBJ1-5 and V is TRBV19; D is possibly TRBD1 (6 bases). Trimming shortened V by 6 bases and J by 4 bases, and 16 bases separated the two germline ends. The CDR3 runs to 15 residues. Germline CDR1 and CDR2: LNHDA and SQIVND (reference sequence).

The J gene is TRBJ1-4, the V gene TRBV6-6; 9 bases are a match to TRBD1. CDR1 and CDR2 (germline): MNHNY, SVGAGI (reference sequence). The trim removed 6 bases at V and 8 bases at J, leaving 4 bases unmatched. The CDR3 length is 13 residues. DNA of the CDR3: TGTGCCAGCAGGGGACAGGGCGGCGAAAAACTGTTTTTT. This translates into CASRGQGGEKLFF.

This sequence joins TRBV20-1 and TRBJ2-7; D is uncertain. V was pared by 6 bases and J by 1 base, with 10 bases between. The CDR3 contains 12 residues. CDR1 DFQATT and CDR2 SNEGSKA come from the germline V gene (reference sequence). CDR3 coding DNA: TGCAGTGCCCAGGCCGGGTCCTACGAGCAGTACTTC. This sequence encodes CSAQAGSYEQYF.

This clonotype was detected ten times or more. This chain links TRBV7-2 with TRBJ2-5; the D gene is possibly TRBD1 (5 bases). The CDR3 covers 14 residues. With 6 bases removed from V and 2 bases from J, the gap between germline ends came to 13 bases. The germline V gene encodes CDR1 SGHTA and CDR2 FQGNSA. The CDR3 sequence: CASRKGSLQETQYF. In DNA form, the CDR3 reads TGTGCCAGCAGAAAGGGGTCCCTTCAAGAGACCCAGTACTTC.

The table lists this clonotype with many counts. The V and J genes are TRBV7-3 and TRBJ1-1; D is uncertain. The CDR3 consists of 13 residues. The V end lost 5 bases, the J end lost 7 bases, and 14 bases lay between the germline ends. The germline V gene encodes CDR1 SGHTA and CDR2 FQGTGA. The CDR3 DNA reads as TGTGCCAGCAGCCCCGGAGGCCACTTTGAAGCTTTCTTT. Protein product: CASSPGGHFEAFF.

This clonotype was picked up a small number of times. The rearrangement joins TRBV7-9 to TRBJ1-4; D unresolved. The CDR3 has 13 amino acids. V dropped 8 bases and J dropped 8 bases, with 15 bases sitting between them. CDR1 and CDR2 (germline): SEHNR, FQNEAQ (reference sequence). The CDR3 coding sequence is TGTGCCAGCGTCCCTAGGGAAGAGGAAAAACTGTTTTTT. Encoded protein: CASVPREEEKLFF. Based on the CDR3 plus reference TRBV7-9 and TRBJ1-4, the full variable domain is DTGVSQNPRHKITKRGQNVTFRCDPISEHNRLYWYRQTLGQGPEFLTYFQNEAQLEKSRLLSDRFSAERPKGSFSTLEIQRTEQGDSAMYLCASVPREEEKLFFGSGTQLSVL.

In its sample, this clonotype was seen many times. The chain links TRBV4-1 to TRBJ2-3; D may be TRBD1 (5 bases). This CDR3 has 15 residues. Germline V gene lookup returns CDR1 MGHRA and CDR2 YSYEKL. V was cut by 3 bases and J by 2 bases, with 12 bases left in between. The chain's CDR3 is CASSQLGLTTDTQYF. DNA of the CDR3: TGCGCCAGCAGCCAGCTGGGGCTGACCACAGATACGCAGTATTTT.

This chain joins TRBV15 and TRBJ2-2, with 8 bases aligning to TRBD2. Germline V gives CDR1 LNHNV, CDR2 YYDKDF (reference sequence). V was pared by 8 bases and J by 0 bases, with 8 bases of the junction left unmatched. There are 16 residues in the CDR3. The CDR3 region is CATGMLAGSNTGELFF. CDR3 DNA: TGTGCCACCGGGATGTTAGCGGGGTCGAACACCGGGGAGCTGTTTTTT.